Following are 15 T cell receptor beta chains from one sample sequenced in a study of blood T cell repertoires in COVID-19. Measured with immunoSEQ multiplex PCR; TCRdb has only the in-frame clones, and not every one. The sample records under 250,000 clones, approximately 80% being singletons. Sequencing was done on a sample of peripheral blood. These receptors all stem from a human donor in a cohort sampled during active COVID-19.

CDR3 bases: TGCAGCGCCGAGACAGGGGTTAATGAAAAACTGTTTTTT. Protein: CSAETGVNEKLFF. This rearrangement joins TRBV29-1 to TRBJ1-4; 8 bases agree with TRBD1. V shed 7 bases, J shed 4 bases, and the junction held 5 bases outside the gene matches. The CDR3 runs 13 residues. Germline loops: CDR1 SQVTM, CDR2 ANQGSEA.

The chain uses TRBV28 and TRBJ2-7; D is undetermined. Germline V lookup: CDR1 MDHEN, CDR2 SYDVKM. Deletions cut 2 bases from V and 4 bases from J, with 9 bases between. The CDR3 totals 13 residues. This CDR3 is CASSLRQMYEQYF. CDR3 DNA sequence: TGTGCCAGCAGTTTACGACAAATGTACGAGCAGTACTTC.

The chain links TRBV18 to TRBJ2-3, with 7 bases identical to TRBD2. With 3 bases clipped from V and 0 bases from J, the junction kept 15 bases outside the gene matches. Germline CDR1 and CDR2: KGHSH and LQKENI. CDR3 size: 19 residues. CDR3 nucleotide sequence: TGTGCCAGCTCACCCCCCGGGGAGGGAGCCTACATGAGCACAGATACGCAGTATTTT. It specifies CASSPPGEGAYMSTDTQYF.

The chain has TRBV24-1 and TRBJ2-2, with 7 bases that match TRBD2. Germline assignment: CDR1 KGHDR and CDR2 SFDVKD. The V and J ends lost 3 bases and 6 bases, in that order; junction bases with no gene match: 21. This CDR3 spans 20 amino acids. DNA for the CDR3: TGTGCCACCAGTGATCCTTCCGACCACCTAGGACCTGGGGGGGCCGGGGAGCTGTTTTTT. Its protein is CATSDPSDHLGPGGAGELFF.

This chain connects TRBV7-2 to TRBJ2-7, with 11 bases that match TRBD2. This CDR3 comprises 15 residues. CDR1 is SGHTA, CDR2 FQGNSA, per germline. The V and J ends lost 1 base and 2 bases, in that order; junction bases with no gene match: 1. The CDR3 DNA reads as TGTGCCAGCAGCTTAGGACTAGCGGGGCCCTACGAGCAGTACTTC. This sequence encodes CASSLGLAGPYEQYF.

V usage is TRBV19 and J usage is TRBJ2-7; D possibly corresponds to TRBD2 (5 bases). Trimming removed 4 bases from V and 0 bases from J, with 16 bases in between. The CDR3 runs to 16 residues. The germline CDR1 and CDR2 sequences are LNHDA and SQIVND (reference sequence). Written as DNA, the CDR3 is TGTGCCAGTAGTAAGTCGATGTTGGGGAGCTCCTACGAGCAGTACTTC. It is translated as CASSKSMLGSSYEQYF.

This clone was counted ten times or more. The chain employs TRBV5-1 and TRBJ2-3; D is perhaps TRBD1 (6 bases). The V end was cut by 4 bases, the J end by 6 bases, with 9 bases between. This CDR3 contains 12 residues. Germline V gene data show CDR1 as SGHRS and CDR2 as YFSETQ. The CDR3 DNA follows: TGCGCCAGCAGCGCGGACAGCGATACGCAGTATTTT. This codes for CASSADSDTQYF.

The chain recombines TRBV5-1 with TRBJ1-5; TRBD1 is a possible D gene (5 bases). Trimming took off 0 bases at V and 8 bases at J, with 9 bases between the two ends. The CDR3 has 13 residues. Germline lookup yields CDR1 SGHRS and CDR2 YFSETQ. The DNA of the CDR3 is TGCGCCAGCAGCTTGGAGGGGTTAAAGCCCCAGCATTTT. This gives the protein CASSLEGLKPQHF.

CDR3 in DNA: TGCGCCAGCAGCTTGACAGGGGGGAGAGGTGGCTACACCTTC. Amino acid sequence: CASSLTGGRGGYTF. V gene TRBV5-1 combines with J gene TRBJ1-2; 8 bases fit TRBD1. The J segment lost 7 bases and the V segment lost 1 base, leaving 6 bases of the junction unmatched. CDR3 length equals 14 residues. CDR1 is SGHRS, CDR2 YFSETQ, per germline.

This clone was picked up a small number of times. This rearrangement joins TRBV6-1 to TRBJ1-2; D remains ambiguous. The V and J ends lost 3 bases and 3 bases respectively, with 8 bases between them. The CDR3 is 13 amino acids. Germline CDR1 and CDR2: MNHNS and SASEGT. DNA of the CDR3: TGTGCCAGCAGTGAGAACGGTCACTATGGCTACACCTTC. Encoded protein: CASSENGHYGYTF.

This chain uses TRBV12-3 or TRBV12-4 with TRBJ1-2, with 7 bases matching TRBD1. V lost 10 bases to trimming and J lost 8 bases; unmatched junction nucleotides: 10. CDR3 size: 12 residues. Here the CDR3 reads CATKRQGGGYTF. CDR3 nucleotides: TGTGCCACCAAAAGACAGGGCGGAGGCTACACCTTC.

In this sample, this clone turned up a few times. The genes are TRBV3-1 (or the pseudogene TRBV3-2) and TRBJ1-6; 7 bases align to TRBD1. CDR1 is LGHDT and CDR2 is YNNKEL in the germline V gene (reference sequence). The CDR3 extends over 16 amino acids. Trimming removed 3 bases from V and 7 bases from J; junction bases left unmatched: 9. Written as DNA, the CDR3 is TGTGCCAGCAGCCAGGGTTCGGGACAGCGGAATTCACCCCTCCACTTT. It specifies CASSQGSGQRNSPLHF.

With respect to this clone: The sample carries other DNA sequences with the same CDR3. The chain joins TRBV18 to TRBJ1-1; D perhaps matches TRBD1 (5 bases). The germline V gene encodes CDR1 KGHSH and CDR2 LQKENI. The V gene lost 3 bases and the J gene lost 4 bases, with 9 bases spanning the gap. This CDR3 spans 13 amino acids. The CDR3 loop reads CASSPAGSTEAFF. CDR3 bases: TGTGCCAGCTCACCCGCAGGGTCCACTGAAGCTTTCTTT.

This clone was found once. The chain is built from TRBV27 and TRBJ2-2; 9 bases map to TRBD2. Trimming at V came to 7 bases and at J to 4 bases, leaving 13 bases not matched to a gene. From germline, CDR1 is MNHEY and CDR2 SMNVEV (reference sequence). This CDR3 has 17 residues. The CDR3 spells CASTHTAGGPGTGELFF. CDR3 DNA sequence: TGTGCCAGCACTCATACGGCGGGAGGGCCAGGCACCGGGGAGCTGTTTTTT.

This CDR3 is CASSNWAQETQYF. The CDR3 bases are TGTGCCAGCAGTAACTGGGCGCAAGAGACCCAGTACTTC. This sequence joins TRBV27 and TRBJ2-5; the D is unclear. The CDR3 totals 13 residues. The germline V gene has CDR1 MNHEY and CDR2 SMNVEV (reference sequence). V lost 5 bases to trimming and J lost 2 bases, with 9 bases between them.